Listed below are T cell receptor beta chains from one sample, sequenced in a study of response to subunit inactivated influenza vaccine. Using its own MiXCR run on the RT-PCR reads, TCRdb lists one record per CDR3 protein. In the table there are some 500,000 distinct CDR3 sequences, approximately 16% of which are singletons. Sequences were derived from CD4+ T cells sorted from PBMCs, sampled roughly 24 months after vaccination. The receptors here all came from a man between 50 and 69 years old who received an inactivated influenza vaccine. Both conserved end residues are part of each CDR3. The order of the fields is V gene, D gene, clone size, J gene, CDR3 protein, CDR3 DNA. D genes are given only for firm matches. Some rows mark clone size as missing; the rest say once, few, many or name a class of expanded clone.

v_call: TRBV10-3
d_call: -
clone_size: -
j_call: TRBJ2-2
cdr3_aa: CAISEARDTGELFF
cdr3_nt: TGTGCCATCAGTGAGGCCAGGGACACCGGGGAGCTGTTTTTT

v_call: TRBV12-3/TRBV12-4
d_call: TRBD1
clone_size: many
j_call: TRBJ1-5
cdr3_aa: CASSPPGQDSNQPQHF
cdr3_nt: TGTGCCAGCAGTCCTCCGGGACAGGATAGCAATCAGCCCCAGCATTTT

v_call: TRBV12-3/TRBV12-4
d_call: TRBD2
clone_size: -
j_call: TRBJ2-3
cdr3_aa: CASRGLAGRLDTQYF
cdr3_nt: TGTGCCAGCAGAGGACTAGCGGGTCGATTGGATACGCAGTATTTT

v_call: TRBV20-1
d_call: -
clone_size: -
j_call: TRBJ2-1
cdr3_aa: CSARDLGTFTNEQFF
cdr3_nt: TGCAGTGCTAGAGATCTTGGGACTTTTACCAATGAGCAGTTCTTC

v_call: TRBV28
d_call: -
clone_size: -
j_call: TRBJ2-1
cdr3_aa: CASRSPASYNEQFF
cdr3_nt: TGTGCCAGCAGAAGCCCGGCCTCCTACAATGAGCAGTTCTTC

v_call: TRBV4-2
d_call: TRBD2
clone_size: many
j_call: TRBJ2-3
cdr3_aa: CASSQDPGGRDTDTQYF
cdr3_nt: TGTGCCAGCAGCCAAGATCCGGGAGGGAGGGACACAGATACGCAGTATTTT

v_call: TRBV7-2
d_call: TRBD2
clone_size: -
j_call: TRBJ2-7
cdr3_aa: CASSSPPGLVGEQYF
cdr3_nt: TGTGCCAGCAGCTCACCCCCAGGACTAGTTGGTGAGCAGTACTTC

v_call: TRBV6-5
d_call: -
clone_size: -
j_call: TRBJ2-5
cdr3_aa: CASSYRVQYGETQYF
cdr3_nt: TGTGCCAGCAGTTACAGGGTACAATATGGGGAGACCCAGTACTTC

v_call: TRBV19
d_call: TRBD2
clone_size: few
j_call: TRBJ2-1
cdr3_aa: CASSIDLGTSGLNEQFF
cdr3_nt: TGTGCCAGTAGTATAGATCTCGGGACTAGCGGCCTCAATGAGCAGTTCTTC

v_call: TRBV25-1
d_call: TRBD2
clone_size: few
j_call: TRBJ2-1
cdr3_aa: CASSERVAGSYNEQFF
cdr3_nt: TGTGCCAGCAGTGAGAGGGTAGCGGGCTCCTACAATGAGCAGTTCTTC

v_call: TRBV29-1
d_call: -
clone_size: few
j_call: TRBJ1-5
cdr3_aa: CSVELGLGQPQHF
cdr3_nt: TGCAGCGTCGAACTAGGACTGGGACAGCCCCAGCATTTT

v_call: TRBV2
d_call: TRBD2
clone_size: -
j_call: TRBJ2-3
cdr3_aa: CASRGLAGYPDTQYF
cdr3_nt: TGTGCCAGCAGAGGACTAGCGGGATATCCAGATACGCAGTATTTT

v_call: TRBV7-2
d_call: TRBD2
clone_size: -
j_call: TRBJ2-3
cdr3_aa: CASSREGRYTDTQYF
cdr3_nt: TGTGCCAGCAGTCGGGAGGGGCGATACACAGATACGCAGTATTTT

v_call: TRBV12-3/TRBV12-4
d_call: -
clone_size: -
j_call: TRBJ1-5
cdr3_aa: CASSFQGTMGNQPQHF
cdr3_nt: TGTGCCAGCAGTTTCCAGGGCACCATGGGCAATCAGCCCCAGCATTTT

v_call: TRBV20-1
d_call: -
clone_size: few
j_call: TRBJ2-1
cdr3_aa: CSVASGSWRTSSYNEQFF
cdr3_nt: TGCAGTGTCGCGTCCGGGAGTTGGCGAACGAGCTCCTACAATGAGCAGTTCTTC

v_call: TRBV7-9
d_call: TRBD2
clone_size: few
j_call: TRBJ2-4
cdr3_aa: CASSPSGSRAKNIQYF
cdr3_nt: TGTGCCAGCAGTCCTAGCGGGAGCAGGGCCAAAAACATTCAGTACTTC

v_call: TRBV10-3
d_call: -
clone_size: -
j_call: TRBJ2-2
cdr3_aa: CAISETGTGELFF
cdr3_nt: TGTGCCATCAGTGAAACAGGGACCGGGGAGCTGTTTTTT

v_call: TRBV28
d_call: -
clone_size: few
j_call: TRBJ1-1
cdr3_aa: CASSSPGGAGAFF
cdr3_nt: TGTGCCAGCAGTTCCCCTGGGGGCGCAGGGGCTTTCTTT

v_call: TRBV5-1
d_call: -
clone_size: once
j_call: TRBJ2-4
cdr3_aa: CASSLEPGLGNIQYF
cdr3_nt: TGCGCCAGCAGCTTGGAGCCGGGACTTGGAAACATTCAGTACTTC

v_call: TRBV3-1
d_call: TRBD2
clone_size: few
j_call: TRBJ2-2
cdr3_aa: CASSQTSGRTGELFF
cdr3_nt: TGTGCCAGCAGCCAGACTAGCGGGAGAACCGGGGAGCTGTTTTTT

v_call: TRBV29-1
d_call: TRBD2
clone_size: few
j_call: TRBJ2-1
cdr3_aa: CSVRTSYNEQFF
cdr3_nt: TGCAGCGTGCGGACTAGCTACAATGAGCAGTTCTTC

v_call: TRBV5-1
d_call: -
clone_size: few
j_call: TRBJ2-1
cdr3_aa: CASSGGPGSNEQFF
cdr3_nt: TGCGCCAGCAGCGGGGGGCCAGGGAGTAATGAGCAGTTCTTC

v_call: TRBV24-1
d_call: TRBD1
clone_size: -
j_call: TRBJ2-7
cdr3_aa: CATSDWRTGGEQYF
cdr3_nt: TGTGCCACCAGTGATTGGAGGACAGGGGGCGAGCAGTACTTC

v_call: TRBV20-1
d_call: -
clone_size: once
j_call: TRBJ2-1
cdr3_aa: CSARDRPVRGLNEQFF
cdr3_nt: TGCAGTGCTAGAGATCGACCGGTGAGGGGCTTAAATGAGCAGTTCTTC

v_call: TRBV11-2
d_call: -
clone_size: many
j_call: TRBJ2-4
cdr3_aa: CASSIFPRANIQYF
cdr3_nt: TGTGCCAGCAGCATCTTCCCGAGGGCAAACATTCAGTACTTC

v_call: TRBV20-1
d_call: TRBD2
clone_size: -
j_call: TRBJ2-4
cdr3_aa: CSASTGTKKNIQYF
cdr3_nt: TGCAGTGCTAGTACCGGGACTAAAAAAAACATTCAGTACTTC

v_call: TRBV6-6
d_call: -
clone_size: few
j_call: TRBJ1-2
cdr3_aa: CASSGHYGYTF
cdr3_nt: TGTGCCAGCAGTGGACACTATGGCTACACCTTC

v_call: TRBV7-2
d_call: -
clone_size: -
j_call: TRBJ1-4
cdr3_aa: CASARGVVNEKLFF
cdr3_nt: TGTGCCAGCGCTCGCGGGGTGGTTAATGAAAAACTGTTTTTT

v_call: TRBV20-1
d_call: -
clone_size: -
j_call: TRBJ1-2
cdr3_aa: CSATHQGIGYGYTF
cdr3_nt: TGCAGTGCAACACATCAGGGGATCGGCTATGGCTACACCTTC

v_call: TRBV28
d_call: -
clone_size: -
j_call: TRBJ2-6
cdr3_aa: CASSLKAFRVMSGANVLTF
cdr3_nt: TGTGCCAGCAGTTTAAAGGCGTTCAGGGTAATGAGTGGGGCCAACGTCCTGACTTTC

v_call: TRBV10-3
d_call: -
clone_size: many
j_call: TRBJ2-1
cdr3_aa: CAISESTVPDWSSYNEQFF
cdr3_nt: TGTGCCATCAGTGAGTCGACGGTGCCGGACTGGAGCTCCTACAATGAGCAGTTCTTC

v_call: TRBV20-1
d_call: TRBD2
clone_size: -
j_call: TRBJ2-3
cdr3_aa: CLAGGTDTQYF
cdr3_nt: TGTCTAGCGGGGGGCACAGATACGCAGTATTTT

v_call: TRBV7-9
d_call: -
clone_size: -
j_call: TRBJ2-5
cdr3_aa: CASSTRGPETQYF
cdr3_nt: TGTGCCAGCAGCACCAGGGGTCCGGAGACCCAGTACTTC

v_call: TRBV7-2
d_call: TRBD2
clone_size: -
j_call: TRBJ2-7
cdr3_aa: CASSPQTSFANEQYF
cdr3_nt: TGTGCCAGCAGCCCTCAGACTAGCTTTGCCAACGAGCAGTACTTC

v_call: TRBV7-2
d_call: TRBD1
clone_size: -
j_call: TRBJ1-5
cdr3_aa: CASSLVGTQGQPQHF
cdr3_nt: TGTGCCAGCAGCTTAGTGGGGACACAGGGGCAGCCCCAGCATTTT

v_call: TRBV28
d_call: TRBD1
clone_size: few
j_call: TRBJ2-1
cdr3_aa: CASRGQGMQFF
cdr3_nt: TGTGCCAGCAGGGGACAGGGGATGCAGTTCTTC

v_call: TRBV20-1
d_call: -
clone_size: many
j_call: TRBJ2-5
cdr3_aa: CSAPPGGDTQYF
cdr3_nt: TGCAGTGCTCCCCCAGGTGGGGATACCCAGTACTTC

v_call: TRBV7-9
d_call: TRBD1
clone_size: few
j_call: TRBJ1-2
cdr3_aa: CASSLYNTGDYGYTF
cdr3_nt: TGTGCCAGCAGCCTTTACAATACAGGGGACTATGGCTACACCTTC

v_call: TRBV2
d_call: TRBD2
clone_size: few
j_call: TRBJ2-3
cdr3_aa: CASSLSGGLDTQYF
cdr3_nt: TGTGCCAGCAGCCTTAGCGGGGGGTTGGATACGCAGTATTTT

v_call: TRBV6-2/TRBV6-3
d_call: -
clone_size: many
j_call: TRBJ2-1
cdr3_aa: CASRRQTGTSYNEQFF
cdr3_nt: TGTGCCAGCAGGCGACAAACCGGGACATCTTACAATGAGCAGTTCTTC

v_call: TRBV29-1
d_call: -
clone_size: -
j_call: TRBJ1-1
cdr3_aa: CSVGERGNTEAFF
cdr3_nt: TGCAGCGTCGGGGAACGGGGAAACACTGAAGCTTTCTTT

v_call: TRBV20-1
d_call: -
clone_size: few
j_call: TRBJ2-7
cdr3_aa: CSARQAAESRHEQYF
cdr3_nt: TGCAGTGCTAGACAGGCGGCGGAGAGCCGGCACGAGCAGTACTTC

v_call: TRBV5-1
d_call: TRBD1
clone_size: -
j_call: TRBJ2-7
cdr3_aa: CASSLVGQGAIEQYF
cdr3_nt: TGCGCCAGCAGCTTGGTGGGACAGGGGGCCATCGAGCAGTACTTC

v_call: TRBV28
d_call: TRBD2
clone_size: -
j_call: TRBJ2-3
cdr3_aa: CASTSSSGGARDTQYF
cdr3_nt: TGTGCCAGCACCTCGAGTAGCGGGGGGGCCAGAGATACGCAGTATTTT

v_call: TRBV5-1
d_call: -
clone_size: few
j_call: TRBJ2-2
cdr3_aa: CASSLPQGNTGELFF
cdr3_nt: TGCGCCAGCAGCCTACCACAGGGGAACACCGGGGAGCTGTTTTTT

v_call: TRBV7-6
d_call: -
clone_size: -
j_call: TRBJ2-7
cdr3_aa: CASSLDGDYEQYF
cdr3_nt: TGTGCCAGCAGCTTAGATGGCGACTACGAGCAGTACTTC

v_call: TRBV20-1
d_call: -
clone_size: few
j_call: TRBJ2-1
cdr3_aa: CSASFSENEQFF
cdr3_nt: TGCAGTGCTAGTTTTAGCGAGAATGAGCAGTTCTTC

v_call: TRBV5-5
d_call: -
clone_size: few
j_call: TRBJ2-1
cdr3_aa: CASSWRVRGDEQFF
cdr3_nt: TGTGCCAGCAGCTGGAGGGTTCGGGGTGATGAGCAGTTCTTC

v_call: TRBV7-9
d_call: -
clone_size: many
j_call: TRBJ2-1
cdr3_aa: CASSLTSRNEQFF
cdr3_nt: TGTGCCAGCAGCTTGACGAGTAGGAATGAGCAGTTCTTC

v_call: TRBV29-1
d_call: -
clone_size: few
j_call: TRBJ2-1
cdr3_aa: CSAHTGGTVYNEQFF
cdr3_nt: TGCAGCGCCCATACTGGGGGGACAGTATACAATGAGCAGTTCTTC

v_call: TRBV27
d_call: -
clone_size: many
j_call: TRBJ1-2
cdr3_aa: CASSYYPGITEGYTF
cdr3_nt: TGTGCCAGCAGTTACTACCCGGGGATAACGGAGGGCTACACCTTC